Below, 9 T cell receptor beta chains from the same sample are listed, as sequenced in a study of radiation and T cells in renal cell carcinoma. Sequencing was performed with immunoSEQ multiplex PCR; in TCRdb, only in-frame clones are kept and a portion is missing. This table holds 120,000 or so clones, roughly four fifths found once. Regarding time point: blood 2 weeks post-SBRT. Treatment specified: 15 Gy SBRT to primary tumor, nephrectomy 4 weeks later. The sample consisted of blood, taken from a patient whose treatment included radiotherapy and nephrectomy. These TCRs come from a woman aged 55-75 years with renal cell carcinoma.

The chain couples TRBV28 to TRBJ2-2; tentatively, D is TRBD1 (5 bases). The germline V gene has CDR1 MDHEN and CDR2 SYDVKM. The CDR3 covers 17 residues. Trimming pared 2 bases from V and 6 bases from J, leaving 19 bases between. CDR3 residues: CASSLIPPRQLPGELFF. The CDR3, as DNA: TGTGCCAGCAGTTTAATCCCCCCCCGACAGCTTCCCGGGGAGCTGTTTTTT.

The rearrangement links TRBV6-1 to TRBJ1-5; D may be TRBD1 (6 bases). The V and J ends lost 10 bases and 7 bases respectively, with 17 bases between them. The CDR3 has 13 residues. The germline V gene has CDR1 MNHNS and CDR2 SASEGT. The CDR3 DNA is TGTGCCATCCCCGGACAGTCCGGGCAGCCCCAGCATTTT. It specifies CAIPGQSGQPQHF.

The chain uses TRBV10-3 and TRBJ2-3; D uncertain. Germline V gene data show CDR1 as ENHRY and CDR2 as SYGVKD. The length of the CDR3 is 13 residues. The V and J ends lost 4 bases and 2 bases respectively, with 7 bases between them. The CDR3 coding sequence is TGTGCCATCAGTGGTAGGTCCACAGATACGCAGTATTTT. This translates into CAISGRSTDTQYF.

The gene calls are TRBV28 and TRBJ2-3, with TRBD1 matching over 10 bases. This CDR3 contains 18 residues. The V and J ends lost 3 bases and 0 bases, in that order; junction bases with no gene match: 9. Germline values: CDR1 MDHEN, CDR2 SYDVKM. Here the CDR3 DNA reads TGTGCCAGCAGTTTCCGGACAGGGGGGATTACCAGCACAGATACGCAGTATTTT. This sequence encodes CASSFRTGGITSTDTQYF. Supplemented by reference TRBV28 and TRBJ2-3, the full variable domain reads DVKVTQSSRYLVKRTGEKVFLECVQDMDHENMFWYRQDPGLGLRLIYFSYDVKMKEKGDIPEGYSVSREKKERFSLILESASTNQTSMYLCASSFRTGGITSTDTQYFGPGTRLTVL.

The chain links TRBV5-4 to TRBJ2-3, with D possibly matching TRBD2 (5 bases). The V end was cut by 2 bases, the J end by 4 bases, with 8 bases between. Germline CDR1 and CDR2: SGHNT and YYREEE (reference sequence). This CDR3 is built from 13 residues. The CDR3 region has the DNA TGTGCCAGCAGCTTTCGGGATGCAGATACGCAGTATTTT. Amino acid sequence: CASSFRDADTQYF.

This clone appeared a single time. The chain joins TRBV10-3 to TRBJ1-2, with TRBD1 matching over 11 bases. V lost 7 bases, J lost 4 bases, and 5 bases stayed unmatched. Germline lookup yields CDR1 ENHRY and CDR2 SYGVKD. This CDR3 spans 14 amino acids. The CDR3 protein is CAITLDRGPYGYTF. The CDR3 DNA reads TGTGCCATCACCCTGGACAGGGGGCCCTATGGCTACACCTTC.

This clone has just a few counts. The chain couples TRBV7-9 to TRBJ2-5; 13 nucleotides agree with TRBD2. CDR3 length: 16 amino acids. After removal of 3 bases from V and 5 bases from J, the junction contained 6 bases not matched to a gene. Germline V lookup: CDR1 SEHNR, CDR2 FQNEAQ (reference sequence). The chain's CDR3 is CASSFTSGRAGETQYF. CDR3 bases: TGTGCCAGCAGCTTTACTAGCGGGAGGGCCGGGGAGACCCAGTACTTC.

The gene calls are TRBV6-1 and TRBJ1-1; D call uncertain. CDR3 length equals 12 residues. V was pared by 7 bases and J by 8 bases, with 14 bases between. From germline, CDR1 is MNHNS and CDR2 SASEGT. The CDR3 DNA reads TGTGCCAGCACCATACTGGTCGGGGAAGCTTTCTTT. It encodes CASTILVGEAFF.

This clone turned up a few times. V is TRBV4-1 and J is TRBJ1-1, with D unresolved. CDR1 and CDR2 (germline): MGHRA, YSYEKL. Trimming removed 0 bases at V and 1 base at J, with 9 bases between. This CDR3 has 15 residues. The CDR3 here is CASSQEGRANTEAFF. The CDR3 DNA reads TGCGCCAGCAGCCAAGAAGGACGGGCGAACACTGAAGCTTTCTTT.